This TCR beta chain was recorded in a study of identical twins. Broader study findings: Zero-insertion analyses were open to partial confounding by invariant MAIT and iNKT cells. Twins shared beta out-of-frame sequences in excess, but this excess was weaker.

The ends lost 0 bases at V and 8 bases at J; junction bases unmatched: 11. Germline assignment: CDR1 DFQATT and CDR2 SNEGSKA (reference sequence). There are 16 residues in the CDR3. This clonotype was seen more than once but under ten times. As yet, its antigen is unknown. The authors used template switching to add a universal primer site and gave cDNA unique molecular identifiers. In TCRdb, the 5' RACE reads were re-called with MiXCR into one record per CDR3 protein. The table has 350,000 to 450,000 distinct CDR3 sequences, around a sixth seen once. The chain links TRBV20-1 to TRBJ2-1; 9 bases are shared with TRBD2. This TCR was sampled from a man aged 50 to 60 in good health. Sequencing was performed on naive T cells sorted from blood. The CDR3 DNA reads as TGCAGTGCTAGAGATATTCCTAGCGGGAACTTCTATGAGCAGTTCTTC. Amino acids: CSARDIPSGNFYEQFF.